This T cell receptor (beta chain) comes out of a study of cytomegalovirus exposure and HLA in healthy donors. TCRdb's copy holds only in-frame clones and misses some; the assay was immunoSEQ multiplex PCR. Of some 120,000 clones in the sample, 70% to 90% are singletons; the top ten hold around 1.9%. The CDR3 runs to 17 residues. V gave up 5 bases and J gave up 9 bases; unmatched junction bases: 18. Germline V gene data show CDR1 as SGHAT and CDR2 as FQNNGV. Sequencing was done on a sample of PBMCs. This sequence originates from a woman between 18 and 30 years old in good health and CMV-seronegative. The rearrangement links TRBV11-2 to TRBJ2-1; 8 bases are shared with TRBD2. CDR3 residues: CASSRVIRTDGRGEQFF. CDR3 nucleotides: TGTGCCAGCAGCCGGGTCATCAGGACGGACGGGAGGGGTGAGCAGTTCTTC.